The clone carrying this TCR beta chain was recorded at least ten times. Unique molecular identifiers featured in how the TCRbeta library was prepared. Using its own MiXCR run on the PCR reads, TCRdb lists one record per CDR3 protein. The sample carries hundreds of thousands of distinct CDR3 sequences, around 12% recorded once. These data originate in a study of T-cell reconstitution after alpha-beta-depleted transplantation in children. The trim removed 6 bases at V and 0 bases at J, leaving 8 bases unmatched. The germline gives CDR1 SGHRS, CDR2 YFSETQ. The CDR3 has 16 residues. The specimen comprised PBMCs, sampled before TCRalphabeta/CD19-depleted stem cell transplant. This TCR came from a girl aged 2-15 years with congenital amegakaryocytic thrombocytopenia, due to receive a stem cell transplant. V is TRBV5-1 and J is TRBJ2-5, with 10 bases matching TRBD2. The CDR3 loop reads CASKLAGEVYQETQYF. In nucleotides, the CDR3 is TGCGCCAGCAAGCTAGCGGGAGAGGTGTACCAAGAGACCCAGTACTTC.